This T cell receptor beta chain emerged from a study of CD8+ T cells in alopecia areata. At the level of the study: Recipient mice, approximately 7-11-week-old female C3H/HeJ animals, received skin from roughly 6-13-month-old C3H/HeJ graft donors with spontaneous alopecia. Study outcomes and limitations: More clonal than normal scalp was lesional scalp, particularly alopecia totalis/universalis.

RNA extraction and reverse transcription yielded cDNA as sequencing template. Libraries were prepared by immunoSEQ multiplex PCR; TCRdb keeps only in-frame clonotypes and omits some of them. The sample has about 110,000 clones, none seen only once. Concerning this clone itself: No antigen is known for it. The gene names given are mouse names.

Sequenced sample: lesional skin. The TCR sequence derives from a C3H/HeJ mouse with alopecia areata. This mouse strain has H2-k as its MHC haplotype.

Partial CDR3 DNA: TGTGCCTGGAGCCGGACAGGGTCCTAT. Translation gives CAWSRTGSY. The whole CDR3 region reads CAWSRTGSYEQYF. The rearrangement uses TRBV31 and TRBJ2-7; 8 positions agree with TRBD1. The read finishes 4 residues shy of the CDR3 end, and the germline J gene is used to complete it. Unmatched junction bases numbered 2, after V lost 3 bases and J lost 1 base. Germline V gene sequence: CDR1 GKSSPN, CDR2 SITVG. This CDR3 comprises 13 residues. The full variable domain, in which reference TRBV31 and TRBJ2-7 provide the parts outside the CDR3, is AQTIHQWPVAEIKAVGSPLSLGCTIKGKSSPNLYWYWQATGGTLQQLFYSITVGQVESVVQLNLSASRPKDDQFILSTEKLLLSHSGFYLCAWSRTGSYEQYFGPGTRLTVL.